This TCR beta chain originates from a study of STAT5B mutations in CD4+ large granular lymphocyte leukemia. Study information: Among healthy donors, a particular HLA allele went with more CDR3 'QG' motifs.

The length of the CDR3 is 15 residues. The trim removed 3 bases at V and 4 bases at J, leaving 5 bases unmatched. Germline V gene data show CDR1 as SGDLS and CDR2 as YYNGEE. This table comes from immunoSEQ multiplex PCR, and its TCRdb copy is limited to in-frame clones, with some not included. The data show roughly 34,000 clones, roughly 79% seen once. The clonotype originates from a human donor in good health. Material: CD4+ T cells from blood buffy coats. The chain carries TRBV9 and TRBJ2-1, with 9 bases fitting TRBD1. DNA of the CDR3: TGTGCCAGCAGCGAGGGCGGACAGGGGTACAATGAGCAGTTCTTC. Amino acids: CASSEGGQGYNEQFF. The full variable domain, in which reference TRBV9 and TRBJ2-1 provide the parts outside the CDR3, is DSGVTQTPKHLITATGQRVTLRCSPRSGDLSVYWYQQSLDQGLQFLIQYYNGEERAKGNILERFSAQQFPDLHSELNLSSLELGDSALYFCASSEGGQGYNEQFFGPGTRLTVL.